This T cell receptor (beta chain) was profiled in a study of identical twins. Study results and limitations: Among out-of-frame alpha sequences shared by twins, low generation probability occurred in excess.

This clonotype has a handful of counts. Its antigen remains unidentified. V lost 3 bases and J 4 bases, leaving 11 bases between the germline ends. The CDR3 covers 14 residues. Via MiXCR, TCRdb re-called the 5' RACE reads, giving one row per CDR3 protein. This table has about 340,000 distinct CDR3 sequences, around an eighth appearing once. The sample also formed part of further work on yellow fever vaccine responses in identical twins.

The chain uses TRBV12-3 or TRBV12-4 and TRBJ2-3; D call uncertain. Sequencing was carried out using CD8+ T cells sorted from blood. The sequence came from a woman under 30 in good health. CDR3 nucleotide sequence: TGTGCCAGCAGTTTTCGGCAAAGGGCAGATACGCAGTATTTT. Translation: CASSFRQRADTQYF.